These 22 T cell receptor beta chains originate from one sample sequenced in a study of blood T cell repertoires in COVID-19. The repertoire was sequenced with immunoSEQ multiplex PCR; TCRdb's copy has only in-frame clones and lacks some. The table includes about 74,000 clones, 75% to 85% detected once. Sequenced material: peripheral blood. These receptor sequences come from a human donor in a cohort sampled during active COVID-19.

This clone was seen just once. The chain couples TRBV13 to TRBJ2-6; D ambiguous. V was shortened by 7 bases and J by 0 bases, with 4 bases between the two germline ends. The V gene's germline CDR1 is PRHDT and CDR2 FYEKMQ (reference sequence). The CDR3 sequence is 13 residues long. The DNA for the CDR3 is TGTGCCAGCACATTCTCTGGGGCCAACGTCCTGACTTTC. Amino acid sequence: CASTFSGANVLTF. The whole variable domain, remainder taken from reference TRBV13 and TRBJ2-6, is AAGVIQSPRHLIKEKRETATLKCYPIPRHDTVYWYQQGPGQDPQFLISFYEKMQSDKGSIPDRFSAQQFSDYHSELNMSSLELGDSALYFCASTFSGANVLTFGAGSRLTVL.

The gene calls are TRBV7-2 and TRBJ2-7; unclear D gene. The CDR3 runs 11 residues. Germline V lookup: CDR1 SGHTA, CDR2 FQGNSA. The V end was cut by 5 bases, the J end by 2 bases, with 4 bases between. The CDR3 sequence: CASSPTYEQYF. The CDR3 bases are TGTGCCAGCAGCCCTACCTACGAGCAGTACTTC.

This clone was found once. The chain is built from TRBV2 and TRBJ1-3; D uncertain. The ends were cut back, 3 bases at V and 0 bases at J, with 6 bases in the middle. The V gene's germline CDR1 is SNHLY and CDR2 FYNNEI. This CDR3 region has 14 residues. CDR3: CASSEGSSGNTIYF. CDR3 in DNA: TGTGCCAGCAGTGAGGGCAGCTCTGGAAACACCATATATTTT.

V is TRBV19 and J is TRBJ2-1; tentative D call: TRBD1 (5 bases). V gave up 5 bases and J gave up 5 bases, with 10 bases separating them. The CDR3 is 13 residues long. Germline V CDR1 and CDR2: LNHDA, SQIVND (reference sequence). CDR3 sequence (DNA): TGTGCCAGTAGTTCAGGGTTACACAATGAGCAGTTCTTC. This sequence encodes CASSSGLHNEQFF.

This clone was counted only a few times. The gene calls are TRBV5-4 and TRBJ2-1; the match to TRBD2 covers 8 bases. This CDR3 is 15 amino acids long. CDR1 is SGHNT, CDR2 YYREEE, per germline (reference sequence). The junction had 7 bases not matched to a gene; V was cut back by 4 bases and J by 4 bases. The DNA of the CDR3 is TGTGCCAGCAGCACTGGACTAGCAGATTACAATGAGCAGTTCTTC. Amino acid sequence: CASSTGLADYNEQFF.

The rearrangement uses TRBV6-1 and TRBJ2-7; 7 bases are a match to TRBD2. CDR3 length: 13 residues. V gave up 3 bases and J gave up 6 bases; unmatched junction bases: 5. Germline CDR1 reads MNHNS; CDR2 reads SASEGT. CDR3 in amino acids: CASSEPTSFEQYF. CDR3 nucleotide sequence: TGTGCCAGCAGTGAGCCGACTAGCTTCGAGCAGTACTTC.

V gene TRBV27 combines with J gene TRBJ2-4, with a tentative D call TRBD1 (8 bases). The CDR3 length is 14 residues. V lost 5 bases, J lost 9 bases, and 17 bases lay in between. CDR1 is MNHEY and CDR2 is SMNVEV in the germline V gene (reference sequence). DNA for the CDR3: TGTGCCAGCAGTCCCCGGACAGGGAGGGTCATTCAGTACTTC. Protein sequence: CASSPRTGRVIQYF.

The rearrangement joins TRBV28 to TRBJ2-3, with TRBD1 as a possible D gene (5 bases). The germline V gene has CDR1 MDHEN and CDR2 SYDVKM. The CDR3 is 15 amino acids. The V end lost 2 bases, the J end lost 7 bases, and 16 bases lay between the germline ends. CDR3 protein: CASSLPKRGLNTQYF. In nucleotides, the CDR3 is TGTGCCAGCAGTTTACCGAAAAGGGGCTTAAATACGCAGTATTTT.

The chain joins TRBV24-1 to TRBJ2-1; 10 bases agree with TRBD2. Germline V gene sequence: CDR1 KGHDR, CDR2 SFDVKD. This CDR3 has 16 amino acids. V was clipped by 2 bases and J by 0 bases; unmatched bases: 0. Here the CDR3 reads CATSDSSGSSYNEQFF. In DNA form, the CDR3 reads TGTGCCACCAGTGATTCTAGCGGGAGCTCCTACAATGAGCAGTTCTTC.

This rearrangement joins TRBV27 to TRBJ2-3; D may be TRBD2 (6 bases). Trimming pared 7 bases from V and 6 bases from J, leaving 20 bases between. Germline V gene data show CDR1 as MNHEY and CDR2 as SMNVEV (reference sequence). This CDR3 has 15 amino acids. The CDR3 is CASTNLAVRPDTQYF. In DNA, the CDR3 is TGTGCCAGCACCAATTTAGCGGTGAGACCCGATACGCAGTATTTT.

The chain joins TRBV30 to TRBJ2-7; D unclear. The V and J ends lost 1 base and 3 bases respectively, with 10 bases between them. CDR1 and CDR2 (germline): GTSNPN, SVGIG (reference sequence). The CDR3 consists of 13 residues. CDR3 DNA: TGTGCCTGGAGTGGCCACACGATCTACGAGCAGTACTTC. This translates into CAWSGHTIYEQYF.

The chain recombines TRBV14 with TRBJ1-3, with unresolved D. This CDR3 is 15 amino acids long. Trimming removed 5 bases from V and 0 bases from J, with 11 bases in between. Germline V gives CDR1 SGHDN, CDR2 FVKESK. CDR3 sequence reads: CASSVQPLSGNTIYF. In DNA form, the CDR3 reads TGTGCCAGCAGCGTACAGCCGCTCTCTGGAAACACCATATATTTT.

On this clone: At one end, the junction sequence differs from germline, possibly due to a read error. The CDR3 loop is CASSHSGQSSSYEQYF. The CDR3 DNA reads as TGTGCCAGCAGTCACTCCGGACAGTCTAGCTCCTACGAGCAGTACTTC. The chain carries TRBV6-5 and TRBJ2-7; weak D call: TRBD1 (6 bases). Germline-derived CDR1 and CDR2 are MNHEY and SVGAGI. The CDR3 extends over 16 amino acids.

The chain links TRBV21-1 to TRBJ2-7; the table assigns TRBD2, which was not confirmed against the DNA. TRBV21-1 is recorded as a pseudogene. The CDR3 is 15 residues long. The CDR3 loop is CASSTTLAGVGEQYF. The CDR3 DNA reads as TGTGCCAGCAGCACTACCCTAGCGGGAGTTGGCGAGCAGTACTTC.

This clone occurred once. The gene calls are TRBV5-1 and TRBJ2-2; D may be TRBD1 (5 bases). Germline values: CDR1 SGHRS, CDR2 YFSETQ. Trimming removed 4 bases from V and 5 bases from J, with 18 bases in between. This CDR3 spans 16 amino acids. The CDR3 DNA is TGCGCCAGCAGCCTGTCACAGGCTATAGAAACCGGGGAGCTGTTTTTT. This sequence encodes CASSLSQAIETGELFF.

The rearrangement links TRBV3-1 (or the pseudogene TRBV3-2) to TRBJ1-4; D is unclear. Germline CDR1 and CDR2: LGHDT and YNNKEL (reference sequence). CDR3 length equals 12 residues. Between the trimmed V and J ends, which lost 4 bases and 12 bases, there was a span of 12 bases. The CDR3 is CASSPDSYQLFF. The CDR3 coding sequence is TGTGCCAGCAGCCCCGACTCGTATCAACTGTTTTTT.

The rearrangement uses TRBV11-1 and TRBJ2-7, with 13 bases lining up with TRBD2. CDR1 is SGHAT and CDR2 is FQDESV in the germline V gene (reference sequence). Germline trimming cut 4 bases from V and 4 bases from J; bases unmatched to any gene: 7. This CDR3 contains 16 residues. CDR3 sequence reads: CASSSRTSGRRYEQYF. CDR3 DNA sequence: TGTGCCAGCAGCTCCCGGACTAGCGGGAGAAGATACGAGCAGTACTTC.

The chain couples TRBV7-8 to TRBJ2-1; D is uncertain. This CDR3 has 15 residues. Per germline, CDR1 SGHVS and CDR2 FQNEAQ. Trimming took 2 bases from V and 6 from J, leaving 14 bases between them. The CDR3 loop is CASSLMRLPFNEQFF. CDR3 sequence (DNA): TGTGCCAGCAGCTTAATGCGCCTGCCATTCAATGAGCAGTTCTTC.

The chain has TRBV7-2 and TRBJ2-1; unclear D gene. This CDR3 comprises 15 residues. Trimming left V 3 bases short and J 6 bases short, with 15 bases between. In germline, CDR1 is SGHTA, CDR2 FQGNSA. The CDR3 region has the DNA TGTGCCAGCAGCTTGATGTCGGGTAGCAGCAATGAGCAGTTCTTC. Encoded protein: CASSLMSGSSNEQFF.

V is TRBV6-7 and J is TRBJ2-3; D is ambiguous. TRBV6-7 is annotated as an ORF whose role is uncertain. CDR3 size: 11 residues. V was shortened by 2 bases and J by 6 bases, with 3 bases between the two germline ends. This CDR3 is CASSYEDTQYF. The CDR3 DNA reads as TGTGCCAGCAGTTACGAGGATACGCAGTATTTT.

The rearrangement joins TRBV6-2 or TRBV6-3 to TRBJ2-5, with D uncertain. The CDR3 is 11 amino acids. The V gene's germline CDR1 is MNHEY and CDR2 SVGEGT. V lost 6 bases, J lost 4 bases, and 6 bases lay in between. Here the CDR3 reads CASSYIETQYF. The CDR3 DNA follows: TGTGCCAGCAGCTATATAGAGACCCAGTACTTC.

The J gene is TRBJ2-7, the V gene TRBV6-5; TRBD1 is a possible D gene (6 bases). The length of the CDR3 is 14 residues. Germline assignment: CDR1 MNHEY and CDR2 SVGAGI. Trimming removed 5 bases from V and 2 bases from J, with 13 bases in between. The CDR3 region has the DNA TGTGCCAGCAGTAACATACAGGGCCCCTACGAGCAGTACTTC. Translated, it gives CASSNIQGPYEQYF.